This entry concerns a single T cell receptor beta chain. The data were produced by immunoSEQ multiplex PCR, yet TCRdb's version contains in-frame clones alone and is incomplete. Found here are a few hundred thousand clones, over 65% of them singletons; the top ten hold under 5.5%. The entry originates in a study of blood T cell repertoires in COVID-19. Sequenced sample: peripheral blood. This receptor was obtained from a man in his fifties or sixties who had recovered from COVID-19.

The CDR3 nucleotides are TGTGCCAGCAGTTTGAGGGAGTATGAGCAGTTCTTC. Its translation: CASSLREYEQFF. The V call is TRBV12-3 or TRBV12-4, the J call TRBJ2-1; D perhaps matches TRBD2 (5 bases). The CDR3 extends over 12 amino acids. V gave up 3 bases and J gave up 8 bases, with 8 bases separating them.